At least ten counts were recorded for the clone carrying this TCR beta chain. V was clipped by 3 bases and J by 0 bases, with 8 bases between them. CDR1 is KGHDR and CDR2 is SFDVKD in the germline V gene. The CDR3 is 15 residues long. The data are from a study of T-cell reconstitution after alpha-beta-depleted transplantation in children. Preparing the TCRbeta library involved the use of unique molecular identifiers. TCRdb passed the PCR reads through MiXCR, listing each CDR3 protein once. The sample carries about 300,000 distinct CDR3 sequences, around 10% recorded once. The clonotype was recovered from a boy younger than two with acute myeloid leukemia, due to receive a stem cell transplant. The V call is TRBV24-1, the J call TRBJ1-5, with unresolved D. Sequencing was performed on PBMCs, taken before TCRalphabeta/CD19-depleted stem cell transplant. The CDR3 protein is CATSDGYLSNQPQHF. The CDR3, as DNA: TGTGCCACCAGTGATGGGTACCTTAGCAATCAGCCCCAGCATTTT.